This is a list of T cell receptor beta chains from one sample in a study of blood T cells in healthy people across ages. TCRdb fed the 5' RACE reads into MiXCR, producing one record per CDR3 protein. The sample shows some 1.4 million distinct CDR3 sequences, 42% of them seen only once. Sequenced material: blood. The receptors derive from a young woman in good health. Both conserved end residues are trimmed from each CDR3. Each record gives: CDR3 protein, D gene, CDR3 length, V gene, J gene. The D gene is left open where the match is weak.

CDR3 protein: ASSNRAIYGYT; D gene: NA; CDR3 length: 11; V gene: TRBV12-3/TRBV12-4; J gene: TRBJ1-2
CDR3 protein: ASSLGQVWDEQY; D gene: NA; CDR3 length: 12; V gene: TRBV5-1; J gene: TRBJ2-7
CDR3 protein: ASSQVVTGIGYT; D gene: NA; CDR3 length: 12; V gene: TRBV14; J gene: TRBJ1-2
CDR3 protein: ASSQGLAGNTDTQY; D gene: TRBD2; CDR3 length: 14; V gene: TRBV5-1; J gene: TRBJ2-3
CDR3 protein: ASSWSQLRTDTQY; D gene: NA; CDR3 length: 13; V gene: TRBV5-4; J gene: TRBJ2-3
CDR3 protein: ASSDSKRQGGANVLT; D gene: NA; CDR3 length: 15; V gene: TRBV6-4; J gene: TRBJ2-6
CDR3 protein: ASSPGSLDTEAF; D gene: NA; CDR3 length: 12; V gene: TRBV5-1; J gene: TRBJ1-1
CDR3 protein: SATLRLAGSYEQY; D gene: TRBD2; CDR3 length: 13; V gene: TRBV20-1; J gene: TRBJ2-7
CDR3 protein: ASSPRSLIYEQY; D gene: NA; CDR3 length: 12; V gene: TRBV18; J gene: NA
CDR3 protein: ASSRTVTGTYEQY; D gene: NA; CDR3 length: 13; V gene: TRBV5-5; J gene: TRBJ2-7
CDR3 protein: TSRKQGSGELF; D gene: NA; CDR3 length: 11; V gene: TRBV4-1; J gene: TRBJ2-2
CDR3 protein: ASSTSGTGRQY; D gene: TRBD1; CDR3 length: 11; V gene: TRBV19; J gene: TRBJ2-5
CDR3 protein: ASSFAGQTYSYGYT; D gene: NA; CDR3 length: 14; V gene: TRBV7-2; J gene: TRBJ1-2
CDR3 protein: ASSFPGPSYEQY; D gene: NA; CDR3 length: 12; V gene: TRBV28; J gene: TRBJ2-7
CDR3 protein: ASSLTSANYNEQF; D gene: NA; CDR3 length: 13; V gene: TRBV5-1; J gene: TRBJ2-1
CDR3 protein: SAQQGPNYGYT; D gene: NA; CDR3 length: 11; V gene: TRBV20-1; J gene: TRBJ1-2
CDR3 protein: ATKGLESTEAF; D gene: NA; CDR3 length: 11; V gene: TRBV6-2/TRBV6-3; J gene: TRBJ1-1
CDR3 protein: ASSSLRQGPYGYT; D gene: TRBD1; CDR3 length: 13; V gene: TRBV11-2; J gene: TRBJ1-2
CDR3 protein: ASSTQGQVYGYT; D gene: TRBD1; CDR3 length: 12; V gene: TRBV12-3/TRBV12-4; J gene: TRBJ1-2
CDR3 protein: ASSQEDRVNYEQY; D gene: TRBD1; CDR3 length: 13; V gene: TRBV4-2; J gene: TRBJ2-7
CDR3 protein: ASRDSGQTSNTEAF; D gene: NA; CDR3 length: 14; V gene: TRBV6-6; J gene: TRBJ1-1
CDR3 protein: ASSSLAGDGVYEQF; D gene: TRBD2; CDR3 length: 14; V gene: TRBV6-2/TRBV6-3; J gene: TRBJ2-1
CDR3 protein: ASHLTPTEAF; D gene: NA; CDR3 length: 10; V gene: TRBV28; J gene: TRBJ1-1
CDR3 protein: ASSLVHSTQGDEQY; D gene: NA; CDR3 length: 14; V gene: TRBV7-2; J gene: NA
CDR3 protein: ASSTGPNYGYT; D gene: NA; CDR3 length: 11; V gene: TRBV6-1; J gene: TRBJ1-2
CDR3 protein: ASSYPMGLAGGTDTQY; D gene: TRBD2; CDR3 length: 16; V gene: TRBV6-2/TRBV6-3; J gene: TRBJ2-3
CDR3 protein: ASSQGSRTGDSPLH; D gene: TRBD1; CDR3 length: 14; V gene: TRBV3-1; J gene: TRBJ1-6
CDR3 protein: ASSQGRTVGNTEAF; D gene: NA; CDR3 length: 14; V gene: TRBV4-2; J gene: TRBJ1-1
CDR3 protein: ASSWGGNYGYT; D gene: NA; CDR3 length: 11; V gene: TRBV27; J gene: TRBJ1-2
CDR3 protein: ASNTGTPEARKQF; D gene: NA; CDR3 length: 13; V gene: TRBV28; J gene: TRBJ2-1
CDR3 protein: ASSLETSGGQNQETQY; D gene: TRBD2; CDR3 length: 16; V gene: TRBV7-2; J gene: TRBJ2-5
CDR3 protein: SAPLGYYPDGYT; D gene: NA; CDR3 length: 12; V gene: TRBV20-1; J gene: TRBJ1-2
CDR3 protein: ATPREWPRNTGELF; D gene: NA; CDR3 length: 14; V gene: TRBV19; J gene: TRBJ2-2
CDR3 protein: ASSLEGQGETQY; D gene: TRBD1; CDR3 length: 12; V gene: TRBV27; J gene: TRBJ2-5
CDR3 protein: ASSSGAERRINYGYT; D gene: NA; CDR3 length: 15; V gene: TRBV5-1; J gene: TRBJ1-2
CDR3 protein: ASSFSGGTTYEQY; D gene: NA; CDR3 length: 13; V gene: TRBV7-9; J gene: TRBJ2-7
CDR3 protein: ASNQGGGGQPQH; D gene: TRBD1; CDR3 length: 12; V gene: TRBV2; J gene: TRBJ1-5
CDR3 protein: SARVADPVGGYT; D gene: NA; CDR3 length: 12; V gene: TRBV20-1; J gene: TRBJ1-2
CDR3 protein: ASSELPGQGPHRDYGYT; D gene: TRBD1; CDR3 length: 17; V gene: TRBV25-1; J gene: TRBJ1-2
CDR3 protein: AGSFRDPGSAYEQY; D gene: NA; CDR3 length: 14; V gene: TRBV28; J gene: TRBJ2-7
CDR3 protein: SARLWGGRQETQY; D gene: NA; CDR3 length: 13; V gene: TRBV20-1; J gene: TRBJ2-5
CDR3 protein: ASSPPNAGTEETQY; D gene: TRBD1; CDR3 length: 14; V gene: TRBV18; J gene: TRBJ2-5
CDR3 protein: AWSPGLVRF; D gene: TRBD2; CDR3 length: 9; V gene: TRBV30; J gene: TRBJ2-1
CDR3 protein: ASSQLQGGVPDT; D gene: TRBD1; CDR3 length: 12; V gene: TRBV3-1; J gene: TRBJ1-2
CDR3 protein: ASSHGGQETQY; D gene: NA; CDR3 length: 11; V gene: TRBV3-1; J gene: TRBJ2-5
CDR3 protein: AISGISGGSSDTQY; D gene: TRBD2; CDR3 length: 14; V gene: TRBV10-3; J gene: TRBJ2-3
CDR3 protein: AIGTTSGGIYEQY; D gene: TRBD2; CDR3 length: 13; V gene: TRBV10-3; J gene: TRBJ2-7
CDR3 protein: ASSLQRTQY; D gene: NA; CDR3 length: 9; V gene: TRBV28; J gene: TRBJ2-3
CDR3 protein: SARHPRGDGYT; D gene: NA; CDR3 length: 11; V gene: TRBV20-1; J gene: TRBJ1-2
CDR3 protein: ASSPGTSGSLGTDTQY; D gene: TRBD2; CDR3 length: 16; V gene: TRBV6-1; J gene: TRBJ2-3
CDR3 protein: AGSSSYEQY; D gene: NA; CDR3 length: 9; V gene: TRBV7-9; J gene: TRBJ2-7
CDR3 protein: ASSLSLAARNEQF; D gene: NA; CDR3 length: 13; V gene: TRBV7-8; J gene: TRBJ2-1
CDR3 protein: SAIRDSNQPQH; D gene: NA; CDR3 length: 11; V gene: TRBV20-1; J gene: TRBJ1-5
CDR3 protein: ASSPGGRMDTEAF; D gene: NA; CDR3 length: 13; V gene: TRBV5-1; J gene: TRBJ1-1
CDR3 protein: AIRGGLAQETQY; D gene: TRBD2; CDR3 length: 12; V gene: TRBV10-3; J gene: TRBJ2-5
CDR3 protein: ASSRLAGPQETQY; D gene: TRBD2; CDR3 length: 13; V gene: TRBV7-7; J gene: TRBJ2-5
CDR3 protein: ASSLDSDGAEQF; D gene: NA; CDR3 length: 12; V gene: TRBV11-3; J gene: TRBJ2-1
CDR3 protein: ASSLVTGGRGYEQY; D gene: NA; CDR3 length: 14; V gene: TRBV11-2; J gene: NA
CDR3 protein: ASSLVSGVMDEQF; D gene: NA; CDR3 length: 13; V gene: TRBV5-1; J gene: TRBJ2-1